The present T cell receptor (beta chain) was sequenced within a study of technical replicates of blood from several donors. Clones were read by immunoSEQ multiplex PCR, and TCRdb kept only the in-frame ones, dropping some. The profile shows approximately 66,000 clones, more than 75% of them singletons. What was sequenced was PBMCs. The TCR originated in a human donor in good health. Some clones in this sample may be carry-over from other donors' samples.

CDR3 coding DNA: TGTGCCAGCAGGTACGGGACTAGCGGCTACAATGAGCAGTTCTTC. As protein: CASRYGTSGYNEQFF. The chain has TRBV2 and TRBJ2-1, with 11 bases matching TRBD2. There are 15 residues in the CDR3. The germline V gene has CDR1 SNHLY and CDR2 FYNNEI. V lost 6 bases and J lost 3; bases outside the gene matches: 4.